This TCR beta chain stems from a study of tumor-infiltrating lymphocytes in glioblastoma multiforme. The study, taken as a whole, reports: Clone frequencies may be distorted by unequal TCR transcripts per cell. Functional subtype sorting of these T cells was not performed.

The CDR3 has 12 amino acids. CDR1 SGHAT and CDR2 FQNNGV come from the germline V gene. Note on this clonotype: Its antigen remains unidentified. The junction does not match germline at one end; this may be a read error.

TCRB libraries came from RNA via three nested multiplex PCR rounds. TCRdb independently ran MiXCR on the multiplex PCR reads; one entry per CDR3 protein. The top ten hold about 18% of the sample, which has about 19,000 distinct CDR3 sequences, about two thirds seen once. The TCR sequence derives from a male donor with glioblastoma. The chain combines TRBV11-2 with TRBJ1-6; perhaps TRBD1 as D (6 bases). Material: peripheral blood. The CDR3 protein is CANSKGESPLHF. Here the CDR3 DNA reads TGTGCCAACAGCAAGGGGGAGTCACCTCTCCACTTT.